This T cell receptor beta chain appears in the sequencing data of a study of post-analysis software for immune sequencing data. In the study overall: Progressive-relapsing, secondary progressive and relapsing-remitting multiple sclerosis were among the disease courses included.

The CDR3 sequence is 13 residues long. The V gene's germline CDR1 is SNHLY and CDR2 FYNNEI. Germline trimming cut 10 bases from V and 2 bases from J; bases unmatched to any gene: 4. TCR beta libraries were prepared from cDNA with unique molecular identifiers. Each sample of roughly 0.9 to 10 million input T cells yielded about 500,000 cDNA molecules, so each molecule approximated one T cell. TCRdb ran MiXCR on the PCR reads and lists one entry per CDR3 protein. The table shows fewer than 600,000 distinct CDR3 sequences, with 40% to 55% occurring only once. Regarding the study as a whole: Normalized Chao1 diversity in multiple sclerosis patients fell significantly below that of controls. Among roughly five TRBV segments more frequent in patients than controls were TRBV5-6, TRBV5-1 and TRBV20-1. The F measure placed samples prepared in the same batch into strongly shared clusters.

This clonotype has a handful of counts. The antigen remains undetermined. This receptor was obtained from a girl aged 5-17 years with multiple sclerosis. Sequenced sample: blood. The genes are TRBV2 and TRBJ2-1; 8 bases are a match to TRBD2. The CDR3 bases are TGTGCCAAAAGCGGGGGTACCTACAATGAGCAGTTCTTC. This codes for CAKSGGTYNEQFF.